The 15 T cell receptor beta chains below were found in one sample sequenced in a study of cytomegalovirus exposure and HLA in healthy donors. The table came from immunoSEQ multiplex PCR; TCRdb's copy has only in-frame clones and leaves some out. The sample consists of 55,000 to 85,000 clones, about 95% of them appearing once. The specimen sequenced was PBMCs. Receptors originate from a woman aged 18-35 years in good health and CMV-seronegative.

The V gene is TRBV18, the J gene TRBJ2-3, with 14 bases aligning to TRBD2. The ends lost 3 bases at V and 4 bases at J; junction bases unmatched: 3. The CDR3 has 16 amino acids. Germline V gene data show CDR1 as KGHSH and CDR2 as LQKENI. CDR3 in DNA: TGTGCCAGCTCACCTACGGGACTAGCGGGAGCAGATACGCAGTATTTT. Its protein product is CASSPTGLAGADTQYF.

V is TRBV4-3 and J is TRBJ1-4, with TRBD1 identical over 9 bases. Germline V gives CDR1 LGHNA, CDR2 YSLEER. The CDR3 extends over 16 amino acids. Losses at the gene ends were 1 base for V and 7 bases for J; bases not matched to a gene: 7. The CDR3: CASSQGWGTGSEKLFF. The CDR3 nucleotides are TGCGCCAGCAGCCAAGGCTGGGGGACAGGGTCTGAAAAACTGTTTTTT.

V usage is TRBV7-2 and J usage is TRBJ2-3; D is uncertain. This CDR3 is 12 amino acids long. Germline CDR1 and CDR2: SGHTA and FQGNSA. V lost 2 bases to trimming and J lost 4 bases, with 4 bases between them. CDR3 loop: CASSLYADTQYF. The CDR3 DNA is TGTGCCAGCAGCTTATATGCAGATACGCAGTATTTT.

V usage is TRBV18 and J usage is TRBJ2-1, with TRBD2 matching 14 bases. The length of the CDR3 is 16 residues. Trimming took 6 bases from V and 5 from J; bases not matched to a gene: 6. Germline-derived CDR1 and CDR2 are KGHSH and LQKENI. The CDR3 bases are TGTGCCAGCTCTCGCCGGACTAGCGGGGGGAACAATGAGCAGTTCTTC. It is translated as CASSRRTSGGNNEQFF.

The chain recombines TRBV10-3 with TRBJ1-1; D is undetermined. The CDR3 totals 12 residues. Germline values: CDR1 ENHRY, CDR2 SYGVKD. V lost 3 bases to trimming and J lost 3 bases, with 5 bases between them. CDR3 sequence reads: CAISDSYTEAFF. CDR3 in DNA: TGTGCCATCAGTGACTCGTACACTGAAGCTTTCTTT.

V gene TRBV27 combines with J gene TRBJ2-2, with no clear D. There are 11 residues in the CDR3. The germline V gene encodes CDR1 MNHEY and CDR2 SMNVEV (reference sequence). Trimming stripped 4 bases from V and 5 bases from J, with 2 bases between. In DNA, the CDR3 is TGTGCCAGCAGTTCAACCGGGGAGCTGTTTTTT. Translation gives CASSSTGELFF.

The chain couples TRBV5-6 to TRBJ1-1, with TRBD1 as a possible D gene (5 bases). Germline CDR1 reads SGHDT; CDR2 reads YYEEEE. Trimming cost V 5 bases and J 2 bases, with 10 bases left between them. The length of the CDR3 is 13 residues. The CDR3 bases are TGTGCCAGCAGGTCCGGACAAAACACTGAAGCTTTCTTT. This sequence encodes CASRSGQNTEAFF.

The CDR3 protein is CASSLSQGGYGYTF. Written as DNA, the CDR3 is TGTGCCAGCAGTTTATCACAGGGGGGCTATGGCTACACCTTC. The chain uses TRBV27 and TRBJ1-2; 8 bases line up with TRBD1. V shed 0 bases, J shed 4 bases, and the junction held 1 base outside the gene matches. This CDR3 has 14 amino acids. Germline lookup yields CDR1 MNHEY and CDR2 SMNVEV (reference sequence).

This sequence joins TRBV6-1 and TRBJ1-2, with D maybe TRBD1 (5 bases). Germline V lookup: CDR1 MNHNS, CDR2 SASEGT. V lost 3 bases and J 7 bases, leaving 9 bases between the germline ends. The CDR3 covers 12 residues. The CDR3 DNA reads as TGTGCCAGCAGTGAGTCAGGGCGTGGCTACACCTTC. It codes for CASSESGRGYTF.

The CDR3 DNA follows: TGTGCCAGCAGTACCCGAGGACAGGTGACCGGGGAGCTGTTTTTT. It encodes CASSTRGQVTGELFF. The chain carries TRBV25-1 and TRBJ2-2, with 7 bases lining up with TRBD1. This CDR3 has 15 residues. The germline V gene encodes CDR1 MGHDK and CDR2 SYGVNS. The V segment lost 5 bases and the J segment 5 bases; nucleotides outside the gene matches: 8.

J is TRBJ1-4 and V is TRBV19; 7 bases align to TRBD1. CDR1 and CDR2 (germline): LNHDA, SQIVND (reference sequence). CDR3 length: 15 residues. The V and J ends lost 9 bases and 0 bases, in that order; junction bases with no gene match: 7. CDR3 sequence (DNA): TGTGCCAGCGCCGGGACAGACTCAACTAATGAAAAACTGTTTTTT. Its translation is CASAGTDSTNEKLFF. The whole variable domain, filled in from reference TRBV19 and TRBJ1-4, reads DGGITQSPKYLFRKEGQNVTLSCEQNLNHDAMYWYRQDPGQGLRLIYYSQIVNDFQKGDIAEGYSVSREKKESFPLTVTSAQKNPTAFYLCASAGTDSTNEKLFFGSGTQLSVL.

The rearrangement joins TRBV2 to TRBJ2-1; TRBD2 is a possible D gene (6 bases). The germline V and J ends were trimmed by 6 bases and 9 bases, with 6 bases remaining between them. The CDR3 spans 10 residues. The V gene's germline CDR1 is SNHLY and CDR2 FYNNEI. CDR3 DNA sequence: TGTGCCAGCAGGGGACTTGAGCAGTTCTTC. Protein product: CASRGLEQFF.

CDR3 DNA sequence: TGTGCCAGCTTCCGGACAGGAAACTCTGGAAACACCATATATTTT. Amino acids: CASFRTGNSGNTIYF. The V call is TRBV5-6, the J call TRBJ1-3; 7 bases match TRBD1. The J segment lost 0 bases and the V segment lost 7 bases, leaving 7 bases of the junction unmatched. The CDR3 consists of 15 residues. The germline V gene encodes CDR1 SGHDT and CDR2 YYEEEE.

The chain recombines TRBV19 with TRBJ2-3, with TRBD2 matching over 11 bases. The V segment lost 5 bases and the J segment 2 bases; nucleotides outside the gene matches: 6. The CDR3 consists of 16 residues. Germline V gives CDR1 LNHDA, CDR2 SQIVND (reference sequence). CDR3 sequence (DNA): TGTGCCAGTAGTGGGAGACTAGCGGGACACACAGATACGCAGTATTTT. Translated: CASSGRLAGHTDTQYF.

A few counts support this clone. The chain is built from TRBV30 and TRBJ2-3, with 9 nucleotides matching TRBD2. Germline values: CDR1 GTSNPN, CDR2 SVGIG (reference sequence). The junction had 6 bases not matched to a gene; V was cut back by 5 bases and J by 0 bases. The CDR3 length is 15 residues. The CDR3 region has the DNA TGTGCCTGGTCCAGACTAGCGGATAGCACAGATACGCAGTATTTT. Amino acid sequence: CAWSRLADSTDTQYF.